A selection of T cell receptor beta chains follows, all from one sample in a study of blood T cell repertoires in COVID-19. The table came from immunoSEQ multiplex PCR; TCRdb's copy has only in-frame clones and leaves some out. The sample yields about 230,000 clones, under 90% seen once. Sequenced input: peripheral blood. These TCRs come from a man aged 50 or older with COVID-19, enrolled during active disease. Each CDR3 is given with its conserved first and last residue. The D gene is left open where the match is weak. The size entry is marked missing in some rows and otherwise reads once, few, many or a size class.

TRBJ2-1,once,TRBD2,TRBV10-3,TGTGCCATCAGTGACCCGGGACTAGCGGGACAGGAGGGGCAGTTCTTC,CAISDPGLAGQEGQFF
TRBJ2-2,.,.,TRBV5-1,TGCGCCAGCAGCTTGGGCCTGGCGGGAACTACGAACACCGGGGAGCTGTTTTTT,CASSLGLAGTTNTGELFF
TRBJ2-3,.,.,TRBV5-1,TGCGCCAGCAGTCAAATAGGGGACACGGATACGCAGTATTTT,CASSQIGDTDTQYF
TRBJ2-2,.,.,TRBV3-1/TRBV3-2,TGTGCCAGCAGAGACTTAATCGGGGAGCTGTTTTTT,CASRDLIGELFF
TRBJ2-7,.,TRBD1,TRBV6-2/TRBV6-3,TGTGCCAGCAGTAAGCCGGGACAGCCCACCTACGAGCAGTACTTC,CASSKPGQPTYEQYF
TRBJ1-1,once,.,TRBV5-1,TGCGCCAGCACCTCCGGCAGGGGGAACACTGAAGCTTTCTTT,CASTSGRGNTEAFF
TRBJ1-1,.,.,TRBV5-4,TGTGCCAGCAGTTCGGACAAGAGGAATACTGAAGCTTTCTTT,CASSSDKRNTEAFF
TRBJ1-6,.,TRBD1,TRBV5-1,TGCGCCAGCAGCTTACGGACAGGGCCCGATTCACCCCTCCACTTT,CASSLRTGPDSPLHF
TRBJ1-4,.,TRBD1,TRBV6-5,TGTGCCAGTCGGCGACAGGGAAGGATCGAAAAACTGTTTTTT,CASRRQGRIEKLFF
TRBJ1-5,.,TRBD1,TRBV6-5,TGTGCCAGCAGTCTCGGGACAGGGGGGCTTCAGCCCCAGCATTTT,CASSLGTGGLQPQHF
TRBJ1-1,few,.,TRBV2,TGTGCCAGCAGTGCATACACTGAAGCTTTCTTT,CASSAYTEAFF
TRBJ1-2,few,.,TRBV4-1,TGCGCCAGCAGCCCCCGAGAGGACACAGGTGGCTACACCTTC,CASSPREDTGGYTF
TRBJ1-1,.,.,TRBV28,TGTGCCAGCAGTTTACTCGGGATCGGTCGGGGGAACACTGAAGCTTTCTTT,CASSLLGIGRGNTEAFF
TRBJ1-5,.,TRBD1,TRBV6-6,TGTGCCAGCAGTTATCGCGGGACAGCCAACAATCAGCCCCAGCATTTT,CASSYRGTANNQPQHF
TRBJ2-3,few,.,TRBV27,TGTGCCAGCAGTTTGACTCGGGGCACAGATACGCAGTATTTT,CASSLTRGTDTQYF
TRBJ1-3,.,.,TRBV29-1,TGCAGCGTTACACAGGACTCTGGAAACACCATATATTTT,CSVTQDSGNTIYF
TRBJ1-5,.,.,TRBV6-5,TGTGCCACCGCAGAGGGGGGGCCGAGGCAGCCCCAGCATTTT,CATAEGGPRQPQHF
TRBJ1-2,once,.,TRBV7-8,TGTGCCAGCAGCCCCGACACTAGAGAGCATGGCTACACCTTC,CASSPDTREHGYTF
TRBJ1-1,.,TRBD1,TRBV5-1,TGCGCCAGCAGCCAACGGGACAGGGAAGGAAACACTGAAGCTTTCTTT,CASSQRDREGNTEAFF
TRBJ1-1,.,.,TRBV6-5,TGTGCCAGCAGTTACAACACTAGAGAAGCTTTCTTT,CASSYNTREAFF
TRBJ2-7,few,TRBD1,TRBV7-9,TGTGCCAGCAGCTTAGCGCAGGGGGCAATGTACGAGCAGTACTTC,CASSLAQGAMYEQYF
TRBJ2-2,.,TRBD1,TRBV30,TGTGCCTGGGGGACAGGGACTTCCGGGGAGCTGTTTTTT,CAWGTGTSGELFF
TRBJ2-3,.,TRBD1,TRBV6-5,TGTGCCAGCAGTTACCCCTTGACAGGGGCAGATACGCAGTATTTT,CASSYPLTGADTQYF
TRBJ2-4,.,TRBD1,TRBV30,TGTGCCTGGAGTGCGACAGGGCTAGCCAAAAACATTCAGTACTTC,CAWSATGLAKNIQYF
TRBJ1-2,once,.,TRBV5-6,TGTGCCAGCAGCTTGAACCTGGGCGGCTACACCTTC,CASSLNLGGYTF
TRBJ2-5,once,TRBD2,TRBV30,TGTGCCTGGAGTGCCGGGGGACTAGCGGGAGCAGAGACCCAGTACTTC,CAWSAGGLAGAETQYF
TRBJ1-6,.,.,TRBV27,TGTGCCAGCAGTTTTGCGGCACCACCAGCTGGCTTCTCCTATAATTCACCCCTCCACTTT,CASSFAAPPAGFSYNSPLHF
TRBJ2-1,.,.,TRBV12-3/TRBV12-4,TGTGCCAGCAGTTTCGCGGGAAATGAGCAGTTCTTC,CASSFAGNEQFF
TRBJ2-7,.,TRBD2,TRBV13,TGTGCCAGCAGCTTAGGCCTTCCTGCTAGCGGCTCCTACGAGCAGTACTTC,CASSLGLPASGSYEQYF
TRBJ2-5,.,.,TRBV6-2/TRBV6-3,TGTGCCAGCAGTTACTCGGGGGCCTGGGAGACCCAGTACTTC,CASSYSGAWETQYF
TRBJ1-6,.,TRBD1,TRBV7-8,TGTGCCAGCAGCCCCGACAGGGGGGGGGCCCTCCACTTT,CASSPDRGGALHF
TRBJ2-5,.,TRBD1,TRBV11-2,TGTGCCAGCAGCCCAGACAGGGTCGTGGGAGAGACCCAGTACTTC,CASSPDRVVGETQYF
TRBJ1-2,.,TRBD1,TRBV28,TGTGCCAGCAGTCTCTACACCCCAGGGGGCGAAGGCTACACCTTC,CASSLYTPGGEGYTF
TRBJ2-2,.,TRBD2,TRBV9,TGTGCCAGCAGCGTGGAACTAGCGGGAATCACCGGGGAGCTGTTTTTT,CASSVELAGITGELFF
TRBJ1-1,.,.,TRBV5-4,TGTGCCAGCAGCTTTGACCTGCGGGAAGCTTTCTTT,CASSFDLREAFF
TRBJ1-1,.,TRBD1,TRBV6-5,TGTGCCAGCACTATGACAGGGTACACTGAAGCTTTCTTT,CASTMTGYTEAFF
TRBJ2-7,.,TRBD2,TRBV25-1,TGTGCCAGCAGCTTAGGACTAGCGGGGGCATACGAGCAGTACTTC,CASSLGLAGAYEQYF
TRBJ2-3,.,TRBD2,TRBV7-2,TGTGCCAGCAGCTTAGCCCCGACTAGCGGGGGAACAGATACGCAGTATTTT,CASSLAPTSGGTDTQYF
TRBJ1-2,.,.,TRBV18,TGTGCCAGCTCACCAGGACTATCAGGGAACTATGGCTACACCTTC,CASSPGLSGNYGYTF
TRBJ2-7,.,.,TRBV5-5,TGTGCCAGCAGCTTTTCAGACTACGAGCAGTACTTC,CASSFSDYEQYF
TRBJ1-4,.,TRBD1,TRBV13,TGTGCCAGCAGCATCCGGACAGGGGGTCGTGAAAAACTGTTTTTT,CASSIRTGGREKLFF
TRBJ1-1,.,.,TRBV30,TGTGCCTGGACCGTTTCACAACCCCAGGGACAACTAAACACTGAAGCTTTCTTT,CAWTVSQPQGQLNTEAFF
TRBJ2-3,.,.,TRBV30,TGTGCCTGTGAATCGGGGGATACGCAGTATTTT,CACESGDTQYF
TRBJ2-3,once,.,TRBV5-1,TGCGCCAGCAGCTTGGCTAGCGTGACAGATACGCAGTATTTT,CASSLASVTDTQYF
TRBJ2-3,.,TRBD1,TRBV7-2,TGTGCCAGCAGCTGGACAGGGGGCGACCAATACACAGATACGCAGTATTTT,CASSWTGGDQYTDTQYF
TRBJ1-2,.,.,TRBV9,TGTGCCAGCAGCCCCCGGGGGGATCCGGGCTGCACCTTC,CASSPRGDPGCTF
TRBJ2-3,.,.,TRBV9,TGTGCCAGCAGCGGAAAACACCTCGATACGCAGTATTTT,CASSGKHLDTQYF